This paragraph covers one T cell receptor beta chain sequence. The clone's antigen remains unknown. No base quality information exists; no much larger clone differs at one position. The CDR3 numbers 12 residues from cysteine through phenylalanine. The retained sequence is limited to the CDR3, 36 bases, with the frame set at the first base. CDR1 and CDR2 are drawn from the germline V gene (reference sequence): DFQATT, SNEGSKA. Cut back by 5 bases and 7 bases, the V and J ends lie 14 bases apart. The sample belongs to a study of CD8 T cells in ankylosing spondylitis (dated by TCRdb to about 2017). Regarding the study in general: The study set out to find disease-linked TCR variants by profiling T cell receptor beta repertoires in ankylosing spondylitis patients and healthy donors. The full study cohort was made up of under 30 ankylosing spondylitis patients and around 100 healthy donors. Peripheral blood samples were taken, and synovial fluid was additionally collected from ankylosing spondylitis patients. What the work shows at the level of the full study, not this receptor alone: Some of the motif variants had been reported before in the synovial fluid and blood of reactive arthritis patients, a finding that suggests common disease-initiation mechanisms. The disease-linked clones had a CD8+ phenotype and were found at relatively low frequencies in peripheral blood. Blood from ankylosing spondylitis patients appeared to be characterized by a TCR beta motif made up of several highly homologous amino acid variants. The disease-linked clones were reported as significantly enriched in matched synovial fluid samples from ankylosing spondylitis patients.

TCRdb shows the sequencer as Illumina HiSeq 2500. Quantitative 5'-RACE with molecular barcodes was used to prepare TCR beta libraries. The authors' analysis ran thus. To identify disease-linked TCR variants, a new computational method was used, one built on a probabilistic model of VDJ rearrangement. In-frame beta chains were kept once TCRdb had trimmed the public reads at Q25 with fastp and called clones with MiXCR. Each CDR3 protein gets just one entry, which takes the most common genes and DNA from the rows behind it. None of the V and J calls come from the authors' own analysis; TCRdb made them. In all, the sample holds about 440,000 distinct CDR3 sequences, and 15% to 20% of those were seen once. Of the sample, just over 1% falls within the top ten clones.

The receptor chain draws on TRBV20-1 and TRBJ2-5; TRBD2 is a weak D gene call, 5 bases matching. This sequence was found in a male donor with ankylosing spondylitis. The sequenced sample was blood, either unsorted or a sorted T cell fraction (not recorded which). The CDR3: CSAFGIMGTQYF. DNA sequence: TGCAGTGCTTTCGGGATTATGGGGACCCAGTACTTC.